What follows are 24 T cell receptor beta chains derived from one specimen sequenced in a study of T cell repertoires in cytomegalovirus infection. Their antigens remain unidentified. TCRdb redid the calling of the reads with MiXCR, one entry per CDR3 protein. This sample carries hundreds of thousands of distinct CDR3 sequences, 42% of them seen once, and the ten largest clones take 35% to 50%. The input for sequencing was cultured PBMCs, taken from culture after CMV antigen stimulation. All receptors derive from a human donor in good health (CMV status not recorded). Some clones in this sample may be carry-over from other donors' samples.

This clonotype was detected a few times. The chain combines TRBV7-2 with TRBJ2-1; D possibly corresponds to TRBD1 (6 bases). Germline V gene sequence: CDR1 SGHTA, CDR2 FQGNSA. The V end was cut by 2 bases, the J end by 6 bases, with 14 bases between. The CDR3 spans 15 residues. The CDR3 DNA reads as TGTGCCAGCAGCTTAATGGGGGCAGGGTTCAATGAGCAGTTCTTC. It specifies CASSLMGAGFNEQFF.

J is TRBJ2-3 and V is TRBV5-1; TRBD1 agrees at 8 bases. There are 17 residues in the CDR3. The ends lost 0 bases at V and 6 bases at J; junction bases unmatched: 12. Germline V gene lookup returns CDR1 SGHRS and CDR2 YFSETQ. CDR3 in amino acids: CASSLGSTGEVGDTQYF. In DNA, the CDR3 is TGCGCCAGCAGCTTGGGGTCGACAGGGGAGGTTGGTGATACGCAGTATTTT.

This clonotype was counted only a few times. The chain uses TRBV10-3 and TRBJ1-2, with D unresolved. Trimming stripped 5 bases from V and 2 bases from J, with 12 bases between. The germline V gene encodes CDR1 ENHRY and CDR2 SYGVKD. This CDR3 is built from 14 residues. The CDR3 DNA reads TGTGCCATCAGTAACCCTGCGGAAAACTATGGCTACACCTTC. Translating gives CAISNPAENYGYTF.

The chain links TRBV2 to TRBJ2-7; a possible D gene is TRBD1 (6 bases). This CDR3 comprises 14 residues. V was cut by 6 bases and J by 3 bases, with 15 bases left in between. Germline V lookup: CDR1 SNHLY, CDR2 FYNNEI. The CDR3 sequence is CASSHGQPDYEQYF. CDR3 in DNA: TGTGCCAGCAGCCACGGACAGCCGGACTACGAGCAGTACTTC.

The sample holds many counts of this clonotype. The gene calls are TRBV7-2 and TRBJ2-7; 12 bases are a match to TRBD2. Germline V lookup: CDR1 SGHTA, CDR2 FQGNSA. CDR3 length: 15 residues. V shed 1 base, J shed 3 bases, and the junction held 1 base outside the gene matches. CDR3 sequence reads: CASSLGLAGVYEQYF. The DNA for the CDR3 is TGTGCCAGCAGCTTAGGACTAGCGGGAGTCTACGAGCAGTACTTC. Supplemented by reference TRBV7-2 and TRBJ2-7, the full variable domain reads GAGVSQSPSNKVTEKGKDVELRCDPISGHTALYWYRQSLGQGLEFLIYFQGNSAPDKSGLPSDRFSAERTGGSVSTLTIQRTQQEDSAVYLCASSLGLAGVYEQYFGPGTRLTVT.

Points on this clonotype: An end of the junction differs from the germline gene, which may be a read error. The chain couples TRBV7-9 to TRBJ2-7; 10 positions agree with TRBD2. CDR1 is SEHNR and CDR2 is FQNEAQ in the germline V gene (reference sequence). The CDR3 consists of 15 residues. For the CDR3, the DNA is TGTACCAGCAGCCTCCCGGGACTAGCGCGTGACGAGCAGTACTTC. The encoded protein is CTSSLPGLARDEQYF. Based on the CDR3 plus reference TRBV7-9 and TRBJ2-7, the full variable domain is DTGVSQNPRHKITKRGQNVTFRCDPISEHNRLYWYRQTLGQGPEFLTYFQNEAQLEKSRLLSDRFSAERPKGSFSTLEIQRTEQGDSAMYLCTSSLPGLARDEQYFGPGTRLTVT.

This clonotype has a single count. This chain uses TRBV19 with TRBJ2-2; the D gene could be TRBD1 or TRBD2 (5 bases each). The V end lost 6 bases, the J end lost 8 bases, and 16 bases lay between the germline ends. The CDR3 is 14 amino acids. The germline V gene encodes CDR1 LNHDA and CDR2 SQIVND (reference sequence). The CDR3 DNA reads TGTGCCAGTAGCCCCGGGGCCCTCCGAGGGGAGCTGTTTTTT. Residues: CASSPGALRGELFF.

This clonotype was seen more than once but under ten times. This sequence joins TRBV6-8 and TRBJ2-5; 10 bases line up with TRBD2. V dropped 10 bases and J dropped 7; count of bases not matched to a gene: 9. From germline, CDR1 is MNHGY and CDR2 SAAAGT. This CDR3 has 13 amino acids. The DNA for the CDR3 is TGTGCCATAGAGCGGGAGGGCCCGAGGACCCAGTACTTC. This codes for CAIEREGPRTQYF.

This clonotype was seen a few times. The J gene is TRBJ2-4, the V gene TRBV7-9; D unresolved. The CDR3 is 15 amino acids. V lost 2 bases and J 0 bases, leaving 8 bases between the germline ends. The germline V gene encodes CDR1 SEHNR and CDR2 FQNEAQ (reference sequence). This chain's CDR3 is CASSLIELAKNIQYF. DNA for the CDR3: TGTGCCAGCAGCTTAATAGAGCTAGCCAAAAACATTCAGTACTTC.

The chain recombines TRBV6-2 or TRBV6-3 with TRBJ2-4; D possibly corresponds to TRBD2 (7 bases). Trimming stripped 7 bases from V and 0 bases from J, with 16 bases between. The CDR3 is made up of 16 amino acids. Per germline, CDR1 MNHEY and CDR2 SVGEGT. The CDR3 DNA sequence: TGTGCCAGCATTGGAGGGGGGGGGATAGCCAAAAACATTCAGTACTTC. It encodes CASIGGGGIAKNIQYF.

The chain links TRBV7-9 to TRBJ2-3, with D tentatively TRBD2 (6 bases). The CDR3 runs 15 residues. Germline CDR1 and CDR2: SEHNR and FQNEAQ (reference sequence). V lost 4 bases to trimming and J lost 1 base, with 12 bases between them. CDR3 nucleotides: TGTGCCAGCAGCTCAACGGGACTTCGCACAGATACGCAGTATTTT. Amino acid sequence: CASSSTGLRTDTQYF.

This rearrangement joins TRBV7-9 to TRBJ1-3; no reliable D call. This CDR3 is built from 13 residues. The V and J ends lost 8 bases and 0 bases respectively, with 8 bases between them. Germline CDR1 is SEHNR and CDR2 is FQNEAQ (reference sequence). The CDR3 DNA reads TGTGCCAGCGGGTTGCACTCTGGAAACACCATATATTTT. It encodes CASGLHSGNTIYF.

This clonotype has just a few counts. The rearrangement joins TRBV11-1 to TRBJ2-1; TRBD2 agrees at 7 bases. This CDR3 is 13 amino acids long. In germline, CDR1 is SGHAT, CDR2 FQDESV (reference sequence). V trimming: 3 bases; J trimming: 11 bases; junction bases outside the gene matches: 7. The CDR3 loop is CASSLTLAVKQFF. DNA for the CDR3: TGTGCCAGCAGCTTGACGCTAGCGGTTAAGCAGTTCTTC.

This clonotype was counted a few times. Here the CDR3 DNA reads TGTGCCAGCAGCACCCAGGGGGGCTCAGATACGCAGTATTTT. Protein product: CASSTQGGSDTQYF. This chain uses TRBV12-3 or TRBV12-4 with TRBJ2-3; D may be TRBD1 (7 bases). The CDR3 spans 14 residues. Trimming took 6 bases from V and 4 from J, leaving 14 bases between them.

This clonotype was detected only a few times. The genes are TRBV6-1 and TRBJ2-3, with D possibly TRBD1 on 6 matching bases. CDR3 size: 13 residues. Germline lookup yields CDR1 MNHNS and CDR2 SASEGT. The V end was cut by 6 bases, the J end by 8 bases, with 15 bases between. The CDR3 reads CASRGDRNPTQYF. Here the CDR3 DNA reads TGTGCCAGCAGGGGAGACAGGAACCCTACGCAGTATTTT.

This clonotype was observed a handful of times. V gene TRBV6-5 combines with J gene TRBJ2-5; possibly TRBD2 for D (6 bases). Between the trimmed V and J ends, which lost 7 bases and 5 bases, there was a span of 14 bases. CDR3 length: 13 amino acids. The germline gives CDR1 MNHEY, CDR2 SVGAGI. CDR3 DNA: TGTGCCAGCATCCACCCTGGGGGGGAGACCCAGTACTTC. It translates to CASIHPGGETQYF.

In this sample, this clonotype turned up a few times. The chain carries TRBV28 and TRBJ2-7; D ambiguous. The germline gives CDR1 MDHEN, CDR2 SYDVKM. Trimming removed 6 bases at V and 2 bases at J, with 11 bases between. This CDR3 has 13 residues. CDR3 sequence (DNA): TGTGCCAGCAGACCTCACAGTCCCTACGAGCAGTACTTC. Protein sequence: CASRPHSPYEQYF. The full variable domain, rest sourced from reference TRBV28 and TRBJ2-7, is DVKVTQSSRYLVKRTGEKVFLECVQDMDHENMFWYRQDPGLGLRLIYFSYDVKMKEKGDIPEGYSVSREKKERFSLILESASTNQTSMYLCASRPHSPYEQYFGPGTRLTVT.

CDR3: CSAGTTDGQGYTF. The CDR3 DNA follows: TGCAGTGCGGGAACCACCGACGGACAAGGCTACACCTTC. The V call is TRBV20-1, the J call TRBJ1-2; D is possibly TRBD1 (5 bases). V was cut by 6 bases and J by 8 bases, with 19 bases left in between. CDR1 DFQATT and CDR2 SNEGSKA come from the germline V gene (reference sequence). CDR3 length equals 13 residues.

J is TRBJ1-3 and V is TRBV7-4, with D tentatively TRBD1 (5 bases). The CDR3 is 17 amino acids. Germline CDR1 SGHVT, CDR2 SQSDAQ. V was shortened by 4 bases and J by 4 bases, with 20 bases between the two germline ends. CDR3 bases: TGTGCCAGCAGCTCACCGACAGCCCGGCTACCAGGAAACACCATATATTTT. Its translation: CASSSPTARLPGNTIYF. Supplemented by reference TRBV7-4 and TRBJ1-3, the full variable domain reads GAGVSQSPRYKVAKRGRDVALRCDSISGHVTLYWYRQTLGQGSEVLTYSQSDAQRDKSGRPSGRFSAERPERSVSTLKIQRTEQGDSAVYLCASSSPTARLPGNTIYFGEGSWLTVV.

This clonotype was detected only a few times. V usage is TRBV6-1 and J usage is TRBJ2-1; 7 nucleotides agree with TRBD1. CDR1 is MNHNS, CDR2 SASEGT, per germline. The CDR3 spans 13 residues. J lost 6 bases, V lost 4 bases, and 3 bases had no gene match. The CDR3 is CASSATGSNEQFF. The CDR3 DNA reads TGTGCCAGCAGTGCGACAGGGTCCAATGAGCAGTTCTTC.

V is TRBV20-1 and J is TRBJ2-1; the match to TRBD2 covers 11 bases. This CDR3 has 15 amino acids. Germline lookup yields CDR1 DFQATT and CDR2 SNEGSKA (reference sequence). V lost 4 bases, J lost 4 bases, and 6 bases stayed unmatched. The DNA of the CDR3 is TGCAGTGCTAACACCGGGACTAGCGGATACAATGAGCAGTTCTTC. Protein: CSANTGTSGYNEQFF.

The J gene is TRBJ1-4, the V gene TRBV12-3 or TRBV12-4, with D uncertain. The CDR3 totals 18 residues. Trimming left V 8 bases short and J 2 bases short, with 24 bases between. The CDR3 loop is CASAGEGLSEATNEKLFF. The CDR3 DNA sequence: TGTGCCAGCGCAGGCGAAGGTCTCTCCGAGGCGACTAATGAAAAACTGTTTTTT.

V is TRBV12-3 or TRBV12-4 and J is TRBJ2-1; TRBD2 matches 11 bases. The CDR3 is 15 amino acids. V lost 5 bases and J lost 6; bases outside the gene matches: 6. DNA for the CDR3: TGTGCCAGCAGTCCCGGGACTAGCGGAGTCAATGAGCAGTTCTTC. This encodes CASSPGTSGVNEQFF.

This rearrangement joins TRBV5-6 to TRBJ1-2; D unresolved. In germline, CDR1 is SGHDT, CDR2 YYEEEE. V gave up 3 bases and J gave up 9 bases, with 9 bases separating them. The CDR3 consists of 11 residues. The CDR3 loop reads CASSSRGSYTF. DNA for the CDR3: TGTGCCAGCAGCTCCCGTGGGAGCTACACCTTC. The full variable domain, its missing parts supplied by reference TRBV5-6 and TRBJ1-2, is DAGVTQSPTHLIKTRGQQVTLRCSPKSGHDTVSWYQQALGQGPQFIFQYYEEEERQRGNFPDRFSGHQFPNYSSELNVNALLLGDSALYLCASSSRGSYTFGSGTRLTVV.